These 29 T cell receptor beta chains share one sample of origin, sequenced in a study of blood T cell repertoires in COVID-19. Assay used: immunoSEQ multiplex PCR; TCRdb lists only in-frame clones, some missing. The data hold more than 150,000 clones, with around 84% observed a single time. Sequenced sample: peripheral blood. These receptors were obtained from a woman aged 50 to 65 with acute or convalescent COVID-19.

The chain combines TRBV5-1 with TRBJ2-1, with 12 bases aligning to TRBD2. Germline CDR1 is SGHRS and CDR2 is YFSETQ. The CDR3 loop spans 16 amino acids. The junction had 5 bases not matched to a gene; V was cut back by 5 bases and J by 2 bases. CDR3 coding DNA: TGCGCCAGCAGGCGACTAGCGGGAGTTCCCTACAATGAGCAGTTCTTC. This gives the protein CASRRLAGVPYNEQFF.

J is TRBJ2-5 and V is TRBV7-2; 12 bases agree with TRBD2. The CDR3 extends over 17 amino acids. Trimming cost V 7 bases and J 4 bases; bases outside gene matches: 13. Per the germline V gene, CDR1 is SGHTA and CDR2 is FQGNSA. The chain's CDR3 is CASTGLAGSGRGETQYF. The CDR3 DNA reads TGTGCCAGCACGGGACTAGCGGGTAGTGGGCGTGGAGAGACCCAGTACTTC.

The chain combines TRBV28 with TRBJ2-7, with D possibly being TRBD1 (6 bases). V gave up 4 bases and J gave up 2 bases, with 12 bases separating them. The CDR3 is 14 amino acids. The germline V gene encodes CDR1 MDHEN and CDR2 SYDVKM. DNA for the CDR3: TGTGCCAGCAGTTCCGGGGACACACCCTACGAGCAGTACTTC. As protein: CASSSGDTPYEQYF.

The chain employs TRBV6-5 and TRBJ2-7, with TRBD1 as a possible D gene (6 bases). V was cut by 6 bases and J by 0 bases, with 15 bases left in between. CDR1 MNHEY and CDR2 SVGAGI come from the germline V gene. The CDR3 covers 15 residues. The CDR3, as DNA: TGTGCCAGCAGCTTCACGATGGACAGCTCCTACGAGCAGTACTTC. Protein: CASSFTMDSSYEQYF.

V usage is TRBV6-2 or TRBV6-3 and J usage is TRBJ2-7, with D uncertain. Germline lookup yields CDR1 MNHEY and CDR2 SVGEGT. V shed 4 bases and J shed 4 bases, with 8 bases lying between them. CDR3 length: 12 amino acids. CDR3: CASSLAYYEQYF. The CDR3 nucleotides read TGTGCCAGCAGTTTAGCATATTACGAGCAGTACTTC.

The chain joins TRBV3-1 (or the pseudogene TRBV3-2) to TRBJ2-5; 7 bases agree with TRBD1. Per the germline V gene, CDR1 is LGHDT and CDR2 is YNNKEL (reference sequence). The CDR3 contains 15 residues. V gave up 8 bases and J gave up 5 bases; unmatched junction bases: 14. CDR3 DNA: TGTGCCAGCGCCGACAGGGCTGGCGATGGGGAGACCCAGTACTTC. It encodes CASADRAGDGETQYF.

The chain is built from TRBV5-4 and TRBJ2-7; 8 bases agree with TRBD1. V gave up 3 bases and J gave up 3 bases; unmatched junction bases: 8. In germline, CDR1 is SGHNT, CDR2 YYREEE (reference sequence). The CDR3 is made up of 15 amino acids. The DNA of the CDR3 is TGTGCCAGCAGCTCCGGACAGGGTGCAGGCTACGAGCAGTACTTC. It yields the protein CASSSGQGAGYEQYF.

This chain links TRBV28 with TRBJ1-1, with D possibly TRBD1 on 5 matching bases. Germline V gene sequence: CDR1 MDHEN, CDR2 SYDVKM. Trimming removed 4 bases at V and 0 bases at J, with 9 bases between. The CDR3 totals 14 residues. For the CDR3, the DNA is TGTGCCAGCAGTTCCCCAGGGATGAACACTGAAGCTTTCTTT. Protein product: CASSSPGMNTEAFF.

This clone appeared a few times. The chain recombines TRBV7-2 with TRBJ2-2; D perhaps matches TRBD2 (5 bases). The CDR3 consists of 16 residues. Trimming left V 5 bases short and J 1 base short, with 14 bases between. Germline values: CDR1 SGHTA, CDR2 FQGNSA. CDR3 DNA: TGTGCCAGCAGCCGCGGACGGACTCAGAACACCGGGGAGCTGTTTTTT. It is translated as CASSRGRTQNTGELFF. The whole variable domain, remainder taken from reference TRBV7-2 and TRBJ2-2, is GAGVSQSPSNKVTEKGKDVELRCDPISGHTALYWYRQSLGQGLEFLIYFQGNSAPDKSGLPSDRFSAERTGGSVSTLTIQRTQQEDSAVYLCASSRGRTQNTGELFFGEGSRLTVL.

This chain links TRBV12-3 or TRBV12-4 with TRBJ2-5; 8 bases align to TRBD2. Trimming took 9 bases from V and 5 from J; bases not matched to a gene: 8. The CDR3 is made up of 13 amino acids. CDR3 sequence: CASSWAGGETQYF. The CDR3 DNA is TGTGCCAGTTCGTGGGCGGGGGGTGAGACCCAGTACTTC.

The chain combines TRBV9 with TRBJ2-3; no firm D call. CDR3 length equals 14 residues. The germline CDR1 and CDR2 sequences are SGDLS and YYNGEE. Between the trimmed V and J ends, which lost 2 bases and 1 base, there was a span of 8 bases. The CDR3, as DNA: TGTGCCAGCAGCGTTCTAGTGGGCACAGATACGCAGTATTTT. It codes for CASSVLVGTDTQYF.

The J gene is TRBJ1-1, the V gene TRBV12-5, with D tentatively TRBD1 (5 bases). The CDR3 loop spans 12 amino acids. The V and J ends lost 7 bases and 8 bases respectively, with 14 bases between them. The germline V gene has CDR1 LGHNT and CDR2 FRNRAP. The CDR3 here is CASARDGAEAFF. CDR3 nucleotides: TGTGCTAGTGCCAGGGATGGGGCGGAAGCTTTCTTT.

This clone appeared a single time. The V and J genes are TRBV5-3 and TRBJ2-7; D is perhaps TRBD1 (6 bases). TRBV5-3 is identified as an open reading frame with a role that is uncertain. V gave up 5 bases and J gave up 1 base, with 13 bases separating them. The CDR3 is 14 residues long. The CDR3 spells CARRERTASYEQYF. The CDR3 nucleotides read TGTGCCAGAAGGGAACGGACAGCTTCCTACGAGCAGTACTTC.

The table lists this clone with a few counts. V usage is TRBV9 and J usage is TRBJ1-6, with D tentatively TRBD1 (6 bases). Deletions cut 3 bases from V and 7 bases from J, with 11 bases between. CDR1 is SGDLS and CDR2 is YYNGEE in the germline V gene. The CDR3 consists of 14 residues. CDR3 in amino acids: CASSARTVNSPLHF. The DNA for the CDR3 is TGTGCCAGCAGCGCCCGGACAGTCAATTCACCCCTCCACTTT.

The chain joins TRBV5-1 to TRBJ1-6; 7 bases agree with TRBD1. CDR1 is SGHRS and CDR2 is YFSETQ in the germline V gene. Trimming at V came to 4 bases and at J to 8 bases, leaving 15 bases not matched to a gene. The CDR3 has 17 amino acids. The chain's CDR3 is CASSPGSRTGSHSPLHF. The CDR3 nucleotides read TGCGCCAGCAGCCCTGGATCCCGGACAGGTTCACATTCACCCCTCCACTTT. Based on the CDR3 plus reference TRBV5-1 and TRBJ1-6, the full variable domain is KAGVTQTPRYLIKTRGQQVTLSCSPISGHRSVSWYQQTPGQGLQFLFEYFSETQRNKGNFPGRFSGRQFSNSRSEMNVSTLELGDSALYLCASSPGSRTGSHSPLHFGNGTRLTVT.

This clone occurred a few times. This chain links TRBV6-5 with TRBJ2-7; 7 bases are a match to TRBD2. The CDR3 totals 14 residues. V lost 7 bases, J lost 1 base, and 7 bases stayed unmatched. From germline, CDR1 is MNHEY and CDR2 SVGAGI. The DNA of the CDR3 is TGTGCCAGCATCCGCGGGGAGGGGTCCTACGAGCAGTACTTC. Protein product: CASIRGEGSYEQYF.

The gene calls are TRBV27 and TRBJ1-2; 7 bases are a match to TRBD1. Germline V CDR1 and CDR2: MNHEY, SMNVEV (reference sequence). The CDR3 has 14 residues. J lost 6 bases, V lost 2 bases, and 6 bases had no gene match. CDR3 in amino acids: CASSLRQGFDGYTF. CDR3 DNA: TGTGCCAGCAGTTTAAGACAGGGTTTCGATGGCTACACCTTC.

The chain joins TRBV9 to TRBJ2-1, with 10 bases matching TRBD1. There are 16 residues in the CDR3. CDR1 is SGDLS, CDR2 YYNGEE, per germline. J gave up 7 bases and V 0 bases, and 7 bases lay outside the gene matches. CDR3 nucleotides: TGTGCCAGCAGCGTAGTGGGGACAGGGGTACGGAATGAGCAGTTCTTC. Its protein is CASSVVGTGVRNEQFF.

The gene calls are TRBV7-9 and TRBJ2-1, with unresolved D. Germline V gene data show CDR1 as SEHNR and CDR2 as FQNEAQ (reference sequence). This CDR3 is 13 amino acids long. Trimming left V 11 bases short and J 0 bases short, with 11 bases between. The CDR3 nucleotides read TGTGCCTCAGCGAGTAGCTCCTACAATGAGCAGTTCTTC. This encodes CASASSSYNEQFF.

This clone was observed many times. The CDR3 here is CASSLADYNSPLHF. The CDR3, as DNA: TGTGCCAGCAGTTTAGCGGATTATAATTCACCCCTCCACTTT. The V call is TRBV6-2 or TRBV6-3, the J call TRBJ1-6; D is undetermined. With 4 bases removed from V and 4 bases from J, the gap between germline ends came to 8 bases. Germline V gives CDR1 MNHEY, CDR2 SVGEGT. The CDR3 has 14 amino acids.

The V and J genes are TRBV7-2 and TRBJ1-3; perhaps TRBD1 as D (6 bases). This CDR3 comprises 15 residues. V lost 2 bases and J lost 2, with 10 bases in between. Germline assignment: CDR1 SGHTA and CDR2 FQGNSA. CDR3 protein: CASSLTGGPGNTIYF. The DNA for the CDR3 is TGTGCCAGCAGCTTAACGGGGGGCCCTGGAAACACCATATATTTT. The whole variable domain, remainder taken from reference TRBV7-2 and TRBJ1-3, is GAGVSQSPSNKVTEKGKDVELRCDPISGHTALYWYRQSLGQGLEFLIYFQGNSAPDKSGLPSDRFSAERTGGSVSTLTIQRTQQEDSAVYLCASSLTGGPGNTIYFGEGSWLTVV.

The chain is built from TRBV7-2 and TRBJ2-5, with a weak D call TRBD2 (6 bases). The CDR3 length is 12 residues. Trimming stripped 6 bases from V and 9 bases from J, with 14 bases between. CDR1 and CDR2 (germline): SGHTA, FQGNSA. CDR3 DNA sequence: TGTGCCAGCAGGGGTCCCGGGGAGGCCCAGTACTTC. Encoded protein: CASRGPGEAQYF.

This clone was seen just once. This chain uses TRBV30 with TRBJ2-1, with 11 bases lining up with TRBD2. Looked up from germline, CDR1 is GTSNPN and CDR2 is SVGIG (reference sequence). The CDR3 has 16 residues. V lost 3 bases and J lost 6; bases outside the gene matches: 10. The CDR3 is CAWSRLASGRSNEQFF. The CDR3 DNA follows: TGTGCCTGGAGCCGTCTGGCTAGCGGGAGGTCCAATGAGCAGTTCTTC.

The DNA for the CDR3 is TGTGCCAGCAGTTGGTCAGGGTCGTACGAGCAGTACTTC. This codes for CASSWSGSYEQYF. V is TRBV6-2 or TRBV6-3 and J is TRBJ2-7; D perhaps matches TRBD1 (5 bases). CDR3 length: 13 residues. Germline CDR1 is MNHEY and CDR2 is SVGEGT. Trimming shortened V by 4 bases and J by 4 bases, and 11 bases separated the two germline ends.

The chain links TRBV5-1 to TRBJ2-5; D might be TRBD2 (5 bases). CDR1 SGHRS and CDR2 YFSETQ come from the germline V gene. The CDR3 contains 15 residues. V was clipped by 5 bases and J by 5 bases, with 19 bases between them. The CDR3 is CASSFFGVPEETQYF. CDR3 DNA sequence: TGCGCCAGCAGTTTCTTCGGGGTCCCGGAGGAGACCCAGTACTTC.

The chain has TRBV2 and TRBJ1-5, with 8 bases matching TRBD1. The CDR3 sequence is 14 residues long. With 3 bases clipped from V and 8 bases from J, the junction kept 6 bases outside the gene matches. CDR1 is SNHLY, CDR2 FYNNEI, per germline. The CDR3 loop reads CASSEYRQGKPQHF. In DNA form, the CDR3 reads TGTGCCAGCAGTGAGTACCGACAGGGGAAGCCCCAGCATTTT.

The V gene is TRBV4-2, the J gene TRBJ1-6; 10 bases align to TRBD1. V lost 0 bases and J lost 6; bases outside the gene matches: 11. CDR1 and CDR2 (germline): LGHNA, YNFKEQ. The CDR3 sequence is 19 residues long. The CDR3 DNA is TGTGCCAGCAGCCAAGATGGAGGCAGGGACAGGGGATTTAATTCACCCCTCCACTTT. Protein product: CASSQDGGRDRGFNSPLHF.

The chain links TRBV3-1 (or the pseudogene TRBV3-2) to TRBJ2-5; possibly TRBD2 for D (5 bases). V was clipped by 2 bases and J by 5 bases, with 18 bases between them. Germline CDR1 and CDR2: LGHDT and YNNKEL (reference sequence). This CDR3 is 16 amino acids long. This chain's CDR3 is CASSQSLSRTPETQYF. As DNA, the CDR3 is TGTGCCAGCAGCCAAAGCTTATCTAGGACTCCGGAGACCCAGTACTTC.

The V gene is TRBV5-1, the J gene TRBJ2-7; 10 bases are a match to TRBD2. The CDR3 runs to 19 residues. V was clipped by 1 base and J by 0 bases; unmatched bases: 13. Germline CDR1 is SGHRS and CDR2 is YFSETQ. The CDR3 loop is CASSLLWLAGVGSSYEQYF. The CDR3, as DNA: TGCGCCAGCAGCTTGTTGTGGCTAGCGGGAGTCGGTAGCTCCTACGAGCAGTACTTC. The variable domain in full, completed from reference TRBV5-1 and TRBJ2-7, reads KAGVTQTPRYLIKTRGQQVTLSCSPISGHRSVSWYQQTPGQGLQFLFEYFSETQRNKGNFPGRFSGRQFSNSRSEMNVSTLELGDSALYLCASSLLWLAGVGSSYEQYFGPGTRLTVT.